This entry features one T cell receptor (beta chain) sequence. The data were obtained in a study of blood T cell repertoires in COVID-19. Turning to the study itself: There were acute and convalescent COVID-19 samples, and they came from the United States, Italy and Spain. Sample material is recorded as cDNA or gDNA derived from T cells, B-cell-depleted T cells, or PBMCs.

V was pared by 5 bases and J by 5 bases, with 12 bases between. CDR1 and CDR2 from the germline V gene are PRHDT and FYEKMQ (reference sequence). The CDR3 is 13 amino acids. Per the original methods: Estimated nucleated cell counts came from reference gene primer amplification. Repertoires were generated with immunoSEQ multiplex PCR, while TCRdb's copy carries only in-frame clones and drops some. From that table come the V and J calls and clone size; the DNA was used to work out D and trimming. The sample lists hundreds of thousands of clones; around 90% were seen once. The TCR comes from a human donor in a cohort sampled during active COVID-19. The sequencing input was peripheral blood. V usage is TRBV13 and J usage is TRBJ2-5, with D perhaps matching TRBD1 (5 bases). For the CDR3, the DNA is TGTGCCAGCAGCCGGGCACAGGATGAGACCCAGTACTTC. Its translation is CASSRAQDETQYF.